Each of the 24 T cell receptor beta chains below was sequenced from the same sample in a study of blood T cell repertoires in COVID-19. The assay was immunoSEQ multiplex PCR, and TCRdb's table has in-frame clones only and misses some. The sample shows around 100,000 clones, around 82% of them seen only once. The source material was peripheral blood. The receptors come from a man between 60 and 75 years old with acute or convalescent COVID-19.

This chain joins TRBV18 and TRBJ2-2; 12 nucleotides match TRBD1. J lost 3 bases, V lost 2 bases, and 4 bases had no gene match. The CDR3 consists of 17 residues. Germline V gene sequence: CDR1 KGHSH, CDR2 LQKENI. The CDR3 loop reads CASSPAGTGGYTGELFF. The CDR3, as DNA: TGTGCCAGCTCACCAGCCGGGACAGGGGGCTACACCGGGGAGCTGTTTTTT.

With regard to this clone: A junction end diverges from the germline sequence, so it may reflect a read error. The chain joins TRBV7-8 to TRBJ2-7, with 9 bases matching TRBD1. Germline CDR1 reads SGHVS; CDR2 reads FQNEAQ. The CDR3 consists of 14 residues. The CDR3 sequence is CASSPRDRVAPLLF. As DNA, the CDR3 is TGTGCCAGCAGCCCCCGGGACAGGGTGGCCCCCCTCCTGTTC.

This clone showed up just once. The J gene is TRBJ1-3, the V gene TRBV5-6, with 8 bases identical to TRBD1. CDR3 size: 16 residues. V lost 2 bases to trimming and J lost 2 bases; unmatched junction nucleotides: 6. The germline V gene encodes CDR1 SGHDT and CDR2 YYEEEE. CDR3 residues: CASSLWSGGTGNTIYF. CDR3 DNA sequence: TGTGCCAGCAGCTTATGGTCAGGGGGCACTGGAAACACCATATATTTT.

The gene calls are TRBV6-5 and TRBJ1-6; a possible D gene is TRBD1 (5 bases). This CDR3 has 14 amino acids. The germline CDR1 and CDR2 sequences are MNHEY and SVGAGI. V was trimmed by 5 bases and J by 2 bases, leaving 7 bases between them. The CDR3 nucleotides read TGTGCCAGCAGTCAGACAGCCTATAATTCACCCCTCCACTTT. Amino acid sequence: CASSQTAYNSPLHF.

The chain couples TRBV10-1 to TRBJ2-1; D may be TRBD2 (5 bases). The germline V and J ends were trimmed by 3 bases and 4 bases, with 7 bases remaining between them. This CDR3 spans 13 amino acids. The germline V gene has CDR1 WNHNN and CDR2 SYGVQD (reference sequence). The CDR3 region has the DNA TGCGCCAGCAGTGAAGGACTGTACAATGAGCAGTTCTTC. This gives the protein CASSEGLYNEQFF.

This chain joins TRBV9 and TRBJ2-2, with 10 bases lining up with TRBD2. This CDR3 spans 17 amino acids. The germline gives CDR1 SGDLS, CDR2 YYNGEE. With V trimmed by 1 base and J by 5 bases, 8 bases remained unmatched. CDR3 coding DNA: TGTGCCAGCAGCGTACCCCTAGCGGGGGAGAGAACCGGGGAGCTGTTTTTT. This sequence encodes CASSVPLAGERTGELFF.

This chain joins TRBV6-1 and TRBJ1-5; TRBD1 might be the D (5 bases). V lost 4 bases, J lost 3 bases, and 16 bases lay in between. The CDR3 has 16 residues. Germline values: CDR1 MNHNS, CDR2 SASEGT. The CDR3: CASSGVGAGYNQPQHF. In DNA form, the CDR3 reads TGTGCCAGCAGTGGGGTAGGGGCAGGGTACAATCAGCCCCAGCATTTT.

The chain links TRBV29-1 to TRBJ1-5; 8 nucleotides align to TRBD1. The CDR3 is 15 residues long. Germline V gives CDR1 SQVTM, CDR2 ANQGSEA. After removal of 5 bases from V and 2 bases from J, the junction contained 8 bases not matched to a gene. The CDR3 sequence is CSVRTGGFGNQPQHF. CDR3 in DNA: TGCAGCGTTAGAACAGGGGGTTTTGGCAATCAGCCCCAGCATTTT.

This chain joins TRBV24-1 and TRBJ2-1, with 9 bases matching TRBD1. This CDR3 is built from 17 residues. J was trimmed by 2 bases and V by 4 bases; bases with no gene match: 8. The germline CDR1 and CDR2 sequences are KGHDR and SFDVKD. The CDR3 DNA is TGTGCCACCAGTGACACTACGGGACAGGGTACCTACAATGAGCAGTTCTTC. Translation gives CATSDTTGQGTYNEQFF.

The J gene is TRBJ2-3, the V gene TRBV7-3; 7 bases map to TRBD1. The V gene end was trimmed by 3 bases and the J gene end by 2 bases; junction bases not matched to a gene: 5. Germline CDR1 SGHTA, CDR2 FQGTGA. The length of the CDR3 is 15 residues. CDR3 sequence (DNA): TGTGCCAGCAGCTTCGGGACAGCATACACAGATACGCAGTATTTT. Protein product: CASSFGTAYTDTQYF.

This chain joins TRBV19 and TRBJ1-5; no reliable D call. The CDR3 loop spans 17 amino acids. Trimming took off 6 bases at V and 0 bases at J, with 18 bases between the two ends. Germline-derived CDR1 and CDR2 are LNHDA and SQIVND (reference sequence). CDR3 region: CASRGSLNFYSNQPQHF. The DNA of the CDR3 is TGTGCCAGTAGGGGCAGCCTAAACTTCTATAGCAATCAGCCCCAGCATTTT. Complete variable domain (other parts from reference TRBV19 and TRBJ1-5): DGGITQSPKYLFRKEGQNVTLSCEQNLNHDAMYWYRQDPGQGLRLIYYSQIVNDFQKGDIAEGYSVSREKKESFPLTVTSAQKNPTAFYLCASRGSLNFYSNQPQHFGDGTRLSIL.

The chain employs TRBV7-8 and TRBJ1-5, with D possibly being TRBD1 (5 bases). Germline-derived CDR1 and CDR2 are SGHVS and FQNEAQ. There are 14 residues in the CDR3. Trimming took 5 bases from V and 5 from J, leaving 13 bases between them. CDR3 amino acids: CASSLGRDHQPQHF. CDR3 coding DNA: TGTGCCAGCAGCCTAGGGAGGGACCATCAGCCCCAGCATTTT.

This clone turned up a few times. The chain has TRBV5-1 and TRBJ2-7, with D perhaps TRBD2 (5 bases). The CDR3 runs 14 residues. Germline loops: CDR1 SGHRS, CDR2 YFSETQ. The V and J ends lost 2 bases and 5 bases respectively, with 14 bases between them. This CDR3 reads CASSFPEGSNEQYF. The CDR3 DNA sequence: TGCGCCAGCAGCTTCCCAGAGGGCTCGAACGAGCAGTACTTC.

This chain links TRBV13 with TRBJ2-3, with unresolved D. The CDR3 contains 15 residues. The germline V and J ends were trimmed by 0 bases and 2 bases, with 9 bases remaining between them. Germline-derived CDR1 and CDR2 are PRHDT and FYEKMQ (reference sequence). Here the CDR3 reads CASSLGADTTDTQYF. Written as DNA, the CDR3 is TGTGCCAGCAGCTTAGGGGCAGACACCACAGATACGCAGTATTTT.

The J gene is TRBJ1-2, the V gene TRBV7-9, with D maybe TRBD1 (5 bases). The CDR3 has 14 amino acids. Germline V gives CDR1 SEHNR, CDR2 FQNEAQ (reference sequence). V lost 0 bases and J lost 4, with 9 bases in between. CDR3 in amino acids: CASSLAGPSYGYTF. DNA of the CDR3: TGTGCCAGCAGCTTAGCGGGGCCGAGCTATGGCTACACCTTC.

The chain carries TRBV19 and TRBJ1-5; TRBD1 matches at 12 bases. Germline CDR1 is LNHDA and CDR2 is SQIVND (reference sequence). Trimming removed 3 bases from V and 4 bases from J; junction bases left unmatched: 7. CDR3 length: 17 residues. The CDR3 DNA is TGTGCCAGTAGTATGCTGGGACAGGGGGCCGATAATCAGCCCCAGCATTTT. This sequence encodes CASSMLGQGADNQPQHF.

The V gene is TRBV20-1, the J gene TRBJ1-1, with no clear D. The germline V gene encodes CDR1 DFQATT and CDR2 SNEGSKA (reference sequence). The V gene lost 3 bases and the J gene lost 4 bases, with 3 bases spanning the gap. The CDR3 has 10 residues. In nucleotides, the CDR3 is TGCAGTGCTAGCGGCACTGAAGCTTTCTTT. This translates into CSASGTEAFF.

J is TRBJ2-3 and V is TRBV12-3 or TRBV12-4; the match to TRBD1 covers 9 bases. This CDR3 has 13 residues. V lost 8 bases and J lost 1; bases outside the gene matches: 1. The CDR3 DNA sequence: TGTGCCAGCGGGGACAGGGGCACAGATACGCAGTATTTT. Its protein product is CASGDRGTDTQYF.

The chain joins TRBV19 to TRBJ1-1, with D possibly matching TRBD1 (5 bases). V was pared by 7 bases and J by 3 bases, with 9 bases between. CDR1 LNHDA and CDR2 SQIVND come from the germline V gene (reference sequence). The CDR3 loop spans 12 amino acids. Written as DNA, the CDR3 is TGTGCCAGTAACGGGGGATACACTGAAGCTTTCTTT. Encoded protein: CASNGGYTEAFF.

The chain links TRBV3-1 (or the pseudogene TRBV3-2) to TRBJ2-3; no clear D. Germline-derived CDR1 and CDR2 are LGHDT and YNNKEL (reference sequence). V gave up 2 bases and J gave up 4 bases, with 7 bases separating them. CDR3 length: 13 amino acids. The DNA of the CDR3 is TGTGCCAGCAGCCAACTGCCGGCAGATACGCAGTATTTT. This gives the protein CASSQLPADTQYF.

The chain has TRBV19 and TRBJ1-2, with D uncertain. The CDR3 consists of 14 residues. V was cut by 5 bases and J by 4 bases, with 14 bases left in between. The V gene's germline CDR1 is LNHDA and CDR2 SQIVND (reference sequence). CDR3 coding DNA: TGTGCCAGTAGTTTCCAGGTTGGAGGCTATGGCTACACCTTC. This translates into CASSFQVGGYGYTF.

The rearrangement joins TRBV2 to TRBJ2-7; D is unresolved. Germline V gene lookup returns CDR1 SNHLY and CDR2 FYNNEI. The CDR3 runs 11 residues. V gave up 8 bases and J gave up 1 base, with 6 bases separating them. CDR3 protein: CASEQSYEQYF. The CDR3 DNA is TGTGCCAGCGAACAGTCCTACGAGCAGTACTTC.

This clone was seen many times. The rearrangement links TRBV25-1 to TRBJ2-7, with no clear D. This CDR3 has 11 amino acids. V was cut by 6 bases and J by 3 bases, with 6 bases left in between. In germline, CDR1 is MGHDK, CDR2 SYGVNS. In DNA, the CDR3 is TGTGCCAGCAGCTCCCTCTACGAGCAGTACTTC. Amino acids: CASSSLYEQYF.

The rearrangement uses TRBV12-5 and TRBJ2-5; D is uncertain. CDR3 length equals 13 residues. Trimming cost V 1 base and J 4 bases, with 7 bases left between them. Germline V CDR1 and CDR2: LGHNT, FRNRAP. CDR3 in amino acids: CASGLAAAETQYF. The CDR3 bases are TGTGCTAGTGGTTTGGCGGCGGCAGAGACCCAGTACTTC.